What follows are 26 T cell receptor beta chains derived from one specimen sequenced in a study of blood T cell repertoires in COVID-19. The data were produced by immunoSEQ multiplex PCR, yet TCRdb's version contains in-frame clones alone and is incomplete. The repertoire holds 230,000 or so clones, with 90% as singletons. Material for sequencing was peripheral blood. These receptors originate from a woman aged 60-70 years with COVID-19, enrolled during active disease.

The chain couples TRBV3-1 (or the pseudogene TRBV3-2) to TRBJ2-7; 9 nucleotides align to TRBD2. CDR1 LGHDT and CDR2 YNNKEL come from the germline V gene (reference sequence). V lost 0 bases and J lost 4; bases outside the gene matches: 4. This CDR3 comprises 15 residues. The CDR3 nucleotides are TGTGCCAGCAGCCAAGATAGCGGGGGCCCTTACGAGCAGTACTTC. Protein product: CASSQDSGGPYEQYF.

The chain joins TRBV21-1 to TRBJ2-2; no check of the table's D call, TRBD2, against the DNA was made. TRBV21-1 represents a pseudogene. This CDR3 is 12 amino acids long. CDR3 in DNA: TGTGCCAGCAGCACCTCTAGGGGGGAGCTGTTTTTT. This sequence encodes CASSTSRGELFF.

V gene TRBV7-3 combines with J gene TRBJ2-2; 7 nucleotides line up with TRBD1. The CDR3 loop spans 15 amino acids. In germline, CDR1 is SGHTA, CDR2 FQGTGA. Germline trimming cut 1 base from V and 6 bases from J; bases unmatched to any gene: 5. The CDR3 reads CASSLRGGPSGELFF. The CDR3 bases are TGTGCCAGCAGCTTAAGAGGGGGCCCGTCCGGGGAGCTGTTTTTT. The variable domain in full, completed from reference TRBV7-3 and TRBJ2-2, reads GAGVSQTPSNKVTEKGKYVELRCDPISGHTALYWYRQSLGQGPEFLIYFQGTGAADDSGLPNDRFFAVRPEGSVSTLKIQRTERGDSAVYLCASSLRGGPSGELFFGEGSRLTVL.

This clone was seen only a few times. The chain combines TRBV3-1 (or the pseudogene TRBV3-2) with TRBJ1-1, with D unclear. The germline CDR1 and CDR2 sequences are LGHDT and YNNKEL (reference sequence). CDR3 length equals 19 residues. V was cut by 0 bases and J by 5 bases, with 25 bases left in between. The CDR3 bases are TGTGCCAGCAGCCAAGATTTCCGTGGGCACGCGCGGTCGGGGACTGAAGCTTTCTTT. It encodes CASSQDFRGHARSGTEAFF.

This chain uses TRBV7-2 with TRBJ2-7; D might be TRBD1 (5 bases). Germline lookup yields CDR1 SGHTA and CDR2 FQGNSA. The V end lost 5 bases, the J end lost 2 bases, and 13 bases lay between the germline ends. The length of the CDR3 is 14 residues. CDR3 nucleotides: TGTGCCAGCAGCCCCAGGGTTTTCCCCTACGAGCAGTACTTC. Protein sequence: CASSPRVFPYEQYF.

The V and J genes are TRBV5-1 and TRBJ1-1, with TRBD1 matching over 7 bases. V lost 4 bases to trimming and J lost 5 bases; unmatched junction nucleotides: 8. Germline-derived CDR1 and CDR2 are SGHRS and YFSETQ. This CDR3 has 14 residues. CDR3 sequence (DNA): TGCGCCAGCAGCCTCGACAGGGTGGGAACTGAAGCTTTCTTT. Amino acids: CASSLDRVGTEAFF.

This CDR3 is CASSPRGDNTEAFF. CDR3 DNA: TGTGCCAGCTCACCACGGGGCGACAACACTGAAGCTTTCTTT. The chain recombines TRBV18 with TRBJ1-1, with D tentatively TRBD1 (5 bases). The ends were cut back, 1 base at V and 2 bases at J, with 8 bases in the middle. CDR1 and CDR2 (germline): KGHSH, LQKENI. The CDR3 runs to 14 residues. The variable domain in full, completed from reference TRBV18 and TRBJ1-1, reads NAGVMQNPRHLVRRRGQEARLRCSPMKGHSHVYWYRQLPEEGLKFMVYLQKENIIDESGMPKERFSAEFPKEGPSILRIQQVVRGDSAAYFCASSPRGDNTEAFFGQGTRLTVV.

The chain uses TRBV12-3 or TRBV12-4 and TRBJ2-5; unclear D gene. The CDR3 is made up of 13 amino acids. V was pared by 7 bases and J by 1 base, with 10 bases between. Written as DNA, the CDR3 is TGTGCCAGCACCAAACGGAGCCAAGAGACCCAGTACTTC. Translation gives CASTKRSQETQYF.

The J gene is TRBJ1-2, the V gene TRBV19, with 8 bases identical to TRBD1. In germline, CDR1 is LNHDA, CDR2 SQIVND (reference sequence). The CDR3 has 17 residues. The junction had 13 bases not matched to a gene; V was cut back by 3 bases and J by 4 bases. CDR3: CASSIPRLRGQGYGYTF. The CDR3 DNA reads TGTGCCAGTAGTATTCCCAGACTCAGGGGGCAGGGCTATGGCTACACCTTC. The variable domain in full, completed from reference TRBV19 and TRBJ1-2, reads DGGITQSPKYLFRKEGQNVTLSCEQNLNHDAMYWYRQDPGQGLRLIYYSQIVNDFQKGDIAEGYSVSREKKESFPLTVTSAQKNPTAFYLCASSIPRLRGQGYGYTFGSGTRLTVV.

The chain uses TRBV29-1 and TRBJ2-5; possibly TRBD2 for D (6 bases). The length of the CDR3 is 11 residues. The V gene lost 4 bases and the J gene lost 7 bases, with 10 bases spanning the gap. Germline V gene sequence: CDR1 SQVTM, CDR2 ANQGSEA. CDR3 DNA sequence: TGCAGCGTTGTGGGCGGGGTGACCCAGTACTTC. It specifies CSVVGGVTQYF.

V is TRBV20-1 and J is TRBJ2-3; maybe TRBD2 (7 bases). The V gene lost 3 bases and the J gene lost 4 bases, with 17 bases spanning the gap. Germline CDR1 and CDR2: DFQATT and SNEGSKA (reference sequence). The CDR3 loop spans 15 amino acids. The DNA for the CDR3 is TGCAGTGCTAGTTGGGGCGGGGGCAAGGCAGATACGCAGTATTTT. Translated: CSASWGGGKADTQYF.

The chain joins TRBV18 to TRBJ1-6, with D possibly matching TRBD1 (6 bases). V was trimmed by 5 bases and J by 7 bases, leaving 15 bases between them. The CDR3 length is 15 residues. Germline V gene data show CDR1 as KGHSH and CDR2 as LQKENI. Here the CDR3 DNA reads TGTGCCAGCTCAACACAGGACAGCCTGAATTCACCCCTCCACTTT. Amino acids: CASSTQDSLNSPLHF.

The rearrangement links TRBV12-3 or TRBV12-4 to TRBJ1-1, with unresolved D. Trimming stripped 2 bases from V and 1 base from J, with 5 bases between. This CDR3 spans 13 amino acids. The CDR3 protein is CASSLTQNTEAFF. CDR3 DNA sequence: TGTGCCAGCAGTTTAACACAGAACACTGAAGCTTTCTTT.

The chain carries TRBV18 and TRBJ1-1; 9 bases align to TRBD1. Germline CDR1 KGHSH, CDR2 LQKENI. The CDR3 is made up of 15 amino acids. The trim removed 2 bases at V and 1 base at J, leaving 2 bases unmatched. CDR3 amino acids: CASSPGQGTNTEAFF. DNA for the CDR3: TGTGCCAGCTCACCAGGACAGGGGACGAACACTGAAGCTTTCTTT.

Here the CDR3 DNA reads TGTGCCAGCAGCTTAAGCGGGGGGGCCGGTGCATATGAGCAGTTCTTC. Translated, it gives CASSLSGGAGAYEQFF. The J gene is TRBJ2-1, the V gene TRBV7-2, with TRBD2 matching 10 bases. The V and J ends lost 2 bases and 8 bases, in that order; junction bases with no gene match: 9. This CDR3 contains 16 residues. Germline values: CDR1 SGHTA, CDR2 FQGNSA.

The chain has TRBV19 and TRBJ2-5; D perhaps matches TRBD2 (6 bases). Per the germline V gene, CDR1 is LNHDA and CDR2 is SQIVND (reference sequence). The V and J ends lost 1 base and 0 bases respectively, with 12 bases between them. This CDR3 has 16 amino acids. The chain's CDR3 is CASSIGRDFNQETQYF. CDR3 nucleotide sequence: TGTGCCAGTAGTATAGGCCGGGACTTCAACCAAGAGACCCAGTACTTC. The whole variable domain, remainder taken from reference TRBV19 and TRBJ2-5, is DGGITQSPKYLFRKEGQNVTLSCEQNLNHDAMYWYRQDPGQGLRLIYYSQIVNDFQKGDIAEGYSVSREKKESFPLTVTSAQKNPTAFYLCASSIGRDFNQETQYFGPGTRLLVL.

The chain employs TRBV18 and TRBJ1-3; TRBD1 aligns across 7 bases. Germline loops: CDR1 KGHSH, CDR2 LQKENI. V lost 2 bases, J lost 0 bases, and 7 bases stayed unmatched. There are 17 residues in the CDR3. CDR3 region: CASSPGVGQSSGNTIYF. In DNA form, the CDR3 reads TGTGCCAGCTCACCAGGTGTGGGACAGAGCTCTGGAAACACCATATATTTT.

The genes are TRBV11-3 and TRBJ2-2, with 8 bases aligning to TRBD1. Germline-derived CDR1 and CDR2 are SGHNT and YENEEA. The CDR3 runs 16 residues. The V segment lost 4 bases and the J segment 2 bases; nucleotides outside the gene matches: 6. CDR3 residues: CASSSNRGDNTGELFF. Here the CDR3 DNA reads TGTGCCAGCAGCTCCAACAGGGGGGATAACACCGGGGAGCTGTTTTTT.

This sequence joins TRBV7-9 and TRBJ1-1; TRBD1 aligns across 8 bases. The CDR3 is 13 residues long. Germline V gene lookup returns CDR1 SEHNR and CDR2 FQNEAQ (reference sequence). The DNA of the CDR3 is TGTGCGAGTCGGACAGGGCCGAACACTGAAGCTTTCTTT. It is translated as CASRTGPNTEAFF.

As DNA, the CDR3 is TGTGCCAGCAGCCTGGGACAGGGACCAATGAACACTGAAGCTTTCTTT. This codes for CASSLGQGPMNTEAFF. V gene TRBV6-6 combines with J gene TRBJ1-1; 9 bases fit TRBD1. V shed 6 bases, J shed 0 bases, and the junction held 8 bases outside the gene matches. Germline values: CDR1 MNHNY, CDR2 SVGAGI (reference sequence). The CDR3 contains 16 residues.

The chain joins TRBV7-9 to TRBJ1-4, with unresolved D. The CDR3 is made up of 16 amino acids. Germline-derived CDR1 and CDR2 are SEHNR and FQNEAQ (reference sequence). V was pared by 1 base and J by 2 bases, with 11 bases between. The CDR3 reads CASSLGGAHTNEKLFF. CDR3 DNA sequence: TGTGCCAGCAGCTTAGGAGGCGCACACACTAATGAAAAACTGTTTTTT. The whole variable domain, remainder taken from reference TRBV7-9 and TRBJ1-4, is DTGVSQNPRHKITKRGQNVTFRCDPISEHNRLYWYRQTLGQGPEFLTYFQNEAQLEKSRLLSDRFSAERPKGSFSTLEIQRTEQGDSAMYLCASSLGGAHTNEKLFFGSGTQLSVL.

The CDR3 nucleotides are TGTGCCTGGAGGAGCTCCTACGAGCAGTACTTC. It specifies CAWRSSYEQYF. V usage is TRBV30 and J usage is TRBJ2-7; no clear D gene. The CDR3 spans 11 residues. V was cut by 3 bases and J by 0 bases, with 3 bases left in between. CDR1 is GTSNPN and CDR2 is SVGIG in the germline V gene (reference sequence).

About this clone itself: The sample contains more than one DNA sequence encoding this CDR3. The gene calls are TRBV7-2 and TRBJ1-1; D remains ambiguous. Germline-derived CDR1 and CDR2 are SGHTA and FQGNSA. The V and J ends lost 2 bases and 1 base respectively, with 5 bases between them. This CDR3 spans 13 amino acids. The CDR3: CASSLSGNTEAFF. The DNA of the CDR3 is TGTGCCAGCAGCTTAAGCGGGAACACTGAAGCTTTCTTT. The entire variable domain, with the rest obtained from reference TRBV7-2 and TRBJ1-1, is as follows: GAGVSQSPSNKVTEKGKDVELRCDPISGHTALYWYRQSLGQGLEFLIYFQGNSAPDKSGLPSDRFSAERTGGSVSTLTIQRTQQEDSAVYLCASSLSGNTEAFFGQGTRLTVV.

This clone was observed a handful of times. The chain has TRBV11-3 and TRBJ1-2; TRBD1 agrees at 7 bases. The germline gives CDR1 SGHNT, CDR2 YENEEA. The CDR3 extends over 14 amino acids. Trimming removed 5 bases from V and 4 bases from J; junction bases left unmatched: 7. In DNA form, the CDR3 reads TGTGCCAGCAGCCCACCGGGACAGTTCTATGGCTACACCTTC. This translates into CASSPPGQFYGYTF.

The gene calls are TRBV5-4 and TRBJ1-5; TRBD1 matches at 7 bases. Germline V gene data show CDR1 as SGHNT and CDR2 as YYREEE (reference sequence). The CDR3 is made up of 15 amino acids. Losses at the gene ends were 4 bases for V and 4 bases for J; bases not matched to a gene: 8. This CDR3 is CASSQGGRENQPQHF. The CDR3, as DNA: TGTGCCAGCAGCCAAGGGGGCCGGGAGAATCAGCCCCAGCATTTT.

The chain has TRBV13 and TRBJ2-7, with D perhaps TRBD1 (6 bases). From germline, CDR1 is PRHDT and CDR2 FYEKMQ (reference sequence). V lost 3 bases and J lost 0, with 9 bases in between. The CDR3 totals 14 residues. CDR3 protein: CASSFRQDSYEQYF. The CDR3 nucleotides read TGTGCCAGCAGCTTCCGACAGGACTCCTACGAGCAGTACTTC.